The clone carrying this TCR beta chain is labeled medium-sized. Its antigen remains unidentified. Treatment noted: roughly ten-day PBMC culture with coronavirus spike peptide pools or control peptides (ViraFEST assay). Oncomine TCR Beta short-read sequencing was applied to DNA from cultured CD4+ T cells. Via MiXCR, TCRdb re-called the PCR reads, giving one row per CDR3 protein. The sample contains about 15,000 distinct CDR3 sequences, roughly 28% of which appear only once. The entry originates in a study of vaccination and CD4 T cells after COVID-19. About the research overall: The peptides that stimulated the cells were overlapping spike peptides from SARS-CoV-2, HCoV-NL63, HCoV-OC43 and HCoV-229E. Study-wide points: Nearly all convalescent vaccine-specific clones, 304 of 307, recognized only SARS-CoV-2 spike. The median number of SARS-CoV-2-reactive clonotypes increased from roughly 22 to 38, a change that did not reach significance.

From germline, CDR1 is ENHRY and CDR2 SYGVKD. The CDR3 extends over 12 amino acids. V lost 6 bases, J lost 4 bases, and 7 bases lay in between. The clonotype was recovered from a human donor with COVID-19. The rearrangement joins TRBV10-3 to TRBJ1-5; D gene ambiguous. Sequencing input: cultured CD4+ T cells from blood. CDR3 in amino acids: CAIRQPNQPQHF. Here the CDR3 DNA reads TGTGCCATCAGGCAGCCAAATCAGCCCCAGCATTTT.